Included here is one T cell receptor beta chain sequence, with context. Its antigen is not known. This sample includes further DNA sequences coding for the same CDR3. This CDR3 spans 12 amino acids. V lost 3 bases and J 4 bases, leaving 7 bases between the germline ends. The germline V gene encodes CDR1 KGHSH and CDR2 LQKENI. These data originate in a study of shared clonotypes between healthy human individuals. The study's findings and limits: Only blood underwent sampling, and tissue repertoires likely differ.

Execution of the assay was at deep level. Template for every sorted-subset replicate PCR totaled approximately 0.2 ug DNA, around 33,000 T cell genomes. Sequencing was performed with immunoSEQ multiplex PCR; in TCRdb, only in-frame clones are kept and a portion is missing. Among approximately 2,300,000 clones listed, just under 95% were seen once. The sequence was collected from a man younger than 30 in good health. Some clones in this sample may be carry-over from other donors' samples. Sequencing was performed on naive CD4+ T cells from PBMCs. Subset denoted: CD45RA+ positively selected. The chain has TRBV18 and TRBJ2-7; D remains unclear. Here the CDR3 reads CASSPGIYEQYF. The CDR3 bases are TGTGCCAGCTCACCGGGCATATACGAGCAGTACTTC.